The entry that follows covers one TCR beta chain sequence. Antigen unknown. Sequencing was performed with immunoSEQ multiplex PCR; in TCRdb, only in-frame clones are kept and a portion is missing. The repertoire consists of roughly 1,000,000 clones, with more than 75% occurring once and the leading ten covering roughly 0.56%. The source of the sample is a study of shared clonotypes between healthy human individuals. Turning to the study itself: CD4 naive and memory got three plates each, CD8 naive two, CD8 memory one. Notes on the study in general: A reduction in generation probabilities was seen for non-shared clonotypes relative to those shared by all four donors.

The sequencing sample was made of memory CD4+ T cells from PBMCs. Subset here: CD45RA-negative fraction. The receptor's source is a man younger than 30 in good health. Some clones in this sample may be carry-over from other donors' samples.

CDR3 protein: CASHQQGRATEAFF. CDR3 DNA sequence: TGTGCCAGTCACCAACAGGGGAGGGCCACTGAAGCTTTCTTT. This chain uses TRBV19 with TRBJ1-1; 7 bases match TRBD1. The junction had 10 bases not matched to a gene; V was cut back by 8 bases and J by 4 bases. The CDR3 runs 14 residues. The germline V gene encodes CDR1 LNHDA and CDR2 SQIVND (reference sequence).